Presented here are 8 T cell receptor beta chains from one specimen sequenced in a study of blood T cell repertoires in COVID-19. Sequencing used immunoSEQ multiplex PCR; TCRdb keeps in-frame clones, though not all of them. The sample has about 140,000 clones; about 80% are singletons. What was sequenced was peripheral blood. Receptor source: a woman in her sixties or seventies with acute or convalescent COVID-19.

The J gene is TRBJ2-7, the V gene TRBV18, with TRBD1 matching 9 bases. The ends lost 3 bases at V and 2 bases at J; junction bases unmatched: 8. The CDR3 covers 16 residues. Germline-derived CDR1 and CDR2 are KGHSH and LQKENI. CDR3 protein: CASSPGPGQGPYEQYF. CDR3 DNA: TGTGCCAGCTCACCCGGTCCGGGACAGGGTCCCTACGAGCAGTACTTC.

V gene TRBV6-5 combines with J gene TRBJ2-1; tentatively, D is TRBD2 (5 bases). Looked up from germline, CDR1 is MNHEY and CDR2 is SVGAGI. V was pared by 4 bases and J by 6 bases, with 10 bases between. This CDR3 is 13 amino acids long. DNA for the CDR3: TGTGCCAGCAGTTCGACTACTCTCAATGAGCAGTTCTTC. Translated, it gives CASSSTTLNEQFF.

This chain links TRBV5-4 with TRBJ1-1; possibly TRBD1 for D (5 bases). The CDR3 consists of 14 residues. Germline CDR1 SGHNT, CDR2 YYREEE (reference sequence). V lost 4 bases to trimming and J lost 3 bases, with 13 bases between them. The CDR3 reads CASSQGGVHTEAFF. CDR3 in DNA: TGTGCCAGCAGCCAGGGAGGGGTTCACACTGAAGCTTTCTTT.

V and J are TRBV6-5 and TRBJ1-2; D ambiguous. V was trimmed by 8 bases and J by 4 bases, leaving 11 bases between them. Germline values: CDR1 MNHEY, CDR2 SVGAGI. There are 12 residues in the CDR3. CDR3 nucleotides: TGTGCCAGCGCGGATCGCGGCTATGGCTACACCTTC. This encodes CASADRGYGYTF.

The CDR3 region is CASSLEFGGRANEQFF. The CDR3 nucleotides are TGTGCCAGCAGCTTAGAGTTCGGCGGGAGGGCCAATGAGCAGTTCTTC. The chain has TRBV7-9 and TRBJ2-1, with 9 bases identical to TRBD2. This CDR3 comprises 16 residues. Germline assignment: CDR1 SEHNR and CDR2 FQNEAQ (reference sequence). Trimming at V came to 1 base and at J to 6 bases, leaving 7 bases not matched to a gene.

The chain carries TRBV28 and TRBJ1-2; TRBD1 matches 8 bases. The CDR3 length is 14 residues. Germline CDR1 and CDR2: MDHEN and SYDVKM. Trimming cost V 6 bases and J 6 bases; bases outside gene matches: 9. For the CDR3, the DNA is TGTGCCAGCAGGAGGACAGGGATTAGGGATGGCTACACCTTC. It is translated as CASRRTGIRDGYTF.

This sequence joins TRBV2 and TRBJ2-5, with a possible D match to TRBD1 (6 bases). Germline V gives CDR1 SNHLY, CDR2 FYNNEI. This CDR3 is 14 amino acids long. V lost 7 bases to trimming and J lost 5 bases, with 17 bases between them. CDR3 sequence reads: CASTRTATSETQYF. The DNA of the CDR3 is TGTGCCAGCACTCGGACAGCAACCAGTGAGACCCAGTACTTC. Using reference TRBV2 and TRBJ2-5 for the parts outside the CDR3, the full variable domain is EPEVTQTPSHQVTQMGQEVILRCVPISNHLYFYWYRQILGQKVEFLVSFYNNEISEKSEIFDDQFSVERPDGSNFTLKIRSTKLEDSAMYFCASTRTATSETQYFGPGTRLLVL.

The count of this clone is one. This chain connects TRBV11-3 to TRBJ2-1, with unresolved D. The CDR3 consists of 17 residues. Trimming pared 0 bases from V and 2 bases from J, leaving 14 bases between. Germline assignment: CDR1 SGHNT and CDR2 YENEEA. CDR3 in amino acids: CASSLEKWSIPYNEQFF. CDR3 coding DNA: TGTGCCAGCAGCTTAGAGAAGTGGTCTATCCCCTACAATGAGCAGTTCTTC.